These 17 T cell receptor beta chains originate from one sample sequenced in a study of blood T cell repertoires in COVID-19. The method was immunoSEQ multiplex PCR; TCRdb's version includes in-frame clones alone and lacks a portion of them. The sample lists hundreds of thousands of clones, 90% seen once, with about 1.7% in the top ten. The specimen was PBMCs or T cells enriched from blood (not recorded which). The receptors were gathered from a woman aged 18-29 years with acute COVID-19.

This chain connects TRBV6-5 to TRBJ2-1; 13 bases align to TRBD2. The V and J ends lost 4 bases and 6 bases, in that order; junction bases with no gene match: 6. The CDR3 loop spans 16 amino acids. The V gene's germline CDR1 is MNHEY and CDR2 SVGAGI. CDR3 DNA sequence: TGTGCCAGCAGTTCCCTGACTAGCGGGAGGCCCAATGAGCAGTTCTTC. Protein: CASSSLTSGRPNEQFF.

The V call is TRBV9, the J call TRBJ1-1; TRBD1 matches 9 bases. Germline values: CDR1 SGDLS, CDR2 YYNGEE. V trimming: 2 bases; J trimming: 4 bases; junction bases outside the gene matches: 6. The CDR3 contains 15 residues. CDR3 amino acids: CASSVTGGRGTEAFF. The CDR3, as DNA: TGTGCCAGCAGCGTGACAGGGGGACGTGGCACTGAAGCTTTCTTT.

This clone was seen once. The rearrangement uses TRBV6-2 or TRBV6-3 and TRBJ2-3; perhaps TRBD2 as D (6 bases). Per the germline V gene, CDR1 is MNHEY and CDR2 is SVGEGT. The CDR3 contains 16 residues. V lost 4 bases and J lost 0, with 14 bases in between. CDR3 residues: CASSLGTVSSTDTQYF. CDR3 sequence (DNA): TGTGCCAGCAGTTTGGGGACTGTCTCTAGCACAGATACGCAGTATTTT.

This rearrangement joins TRBV15 to TRBJ2-1, with 7 bases that match TRBD2. Germline trimming cut 3 bases from V and 2 bases from J; bases unmatched to any gene: 4. Germline lookup yields CDR1 LNHNV and CDR2 YYDKDF (reference sequence). The CDR3 runs to 15 residues. The chain's CDR3 is CATSSRSGTYNEQFF. The CDR3 DNA reads TGTGCCACCAGCAGTAGGAGCGGGACCTACAATGAGCAGTTCTTC.

This clone was counted between two and nine times. This chain joins TRBV5-1 and TRBJ2-2; TRBD2 matches at 8 bases. Trimming removed 4 bases from V and 1 base from J; junction bases left unmatched: 3. The CDR3 spans 15 residues. Germline V gives CDR1 SGHRS, CDR2 YFSETQ. The CDR3, as DNA: TGCGCCAGCAGCGGTAGCGGGATGAACACCGGGGAGCTGTTTTTT. Residues: CASSGSGMNTGELFF.

The chain is built from TRBV7-9 and TRBJ1-4; D is perhaps TRBD1 (6 bases). V was cut by 5 bases and J by 5 bases, with 15 bases left in between. CDR1 SEHNR and CDR2 FQNEAQ come from the germline V gene (reference sequence). The CDR3 is made up of 15 amino acids. The CDR3 sequence is CASSPTGLENEKLFF. CDR3 sequence (DNA): TGTGCCAGCAGCCCAACAGGGCTCGAGAATGAAAAACTGTTTTTT.

The chain carries TRBV24-1 and TRBJ2-2; the match to TRBD1 covers 8 bases. The CDR3 length is 16 residues. CDR1 and CDR2 (germline): KGHDR, SFDVKD. With 7 bases clipped from V and 1 base from J, the junction kept 7 bases outside the gene matches. In nucleotides, the CDR3 is TGTGCCACCAGAGGACAGGGATCTCTGAACACCGGGGAGCTGTTTTTT. Residues: CATRGQGSLNTGELFF.

This clone came up once. The genes are TRBV2 and TRBJ2-7, with TRBD1 identical over 11 bases. Germline CDR1 SNHLY, CDR2 FYNNEI. Unmatched junction bases numbered 9, after V lost 1 base and J lost 7 bases. This CDR3 is built from 16 residues. The CDR3 here is CASSEVPDRGPGEQYF. The CDR3 nucleotides read TGTGCCAGCAGTGAAGTTCCGGACAGGGGGCCAGGGGAGCAGTACTTC.

The chain carries TRBV10-3 and TRBJ1-1; 7 bases line up with TRBD1. The junction had 7 bases not matched to a gene; V was cut back by 6 bases and J by 3 bases. The CDR3 has 14 amino acids. CDR1 is ENHRY and CDR2 is SYGVKD in the germline V gene. DNA for the CDR3: TGTGCCATCAGGGACAGGTTCGGGGACACTGAAGCTTTCTTT. It translates to CAIRDRFGDTEAFF.

V is TRBV4-1 and J is TRBJ2-4; no clear D gene. In germline, CDR1 is MGHRA, CDR2 YSYEKL. V lost 2 bases and J 1 base, leaving 6 bases between the germline ends. This CDR3 spans 14 amino acids. CDR3 DNA sequence: TGCGCCAGCAGCCAACCCAGGGCCAAAAACATTCAGTACTTC. As protein: CASSQPRAKNIQYF.

The chain employs TRBV6-2 or TRBV6-3 and TRBJ1-5, with TRBD1 matching over 7 bases. The CDR3 has 19 residues. V was pared by 4 bases and J by 1 base, with 16 bases of the junction left unmatched. Germline CDR1 MNHEY, CDR2 SVGEGT. The CDR3 protein is CASSFNNRGTIASNQPQHF. The DNA for the CDR3 is TGTGCCAGCAGTTTCAACAACAGGGGAACCATAGCCAGCAATCAGCCCCAGCATTTT.

This sequence joins TRBV9 and TRBJ2-1; the match to TRBD2 covers 9 bases. The length of the CDR3 is 15 residues. The germline CDR1 and CDR2 sequences are SGDLS and YYNGEE. V was pared by 3 bases and J by 6 bases, with 7 bases of the junction left unmatched. CDR3 DNA: TGTGCCAGCAGCGCCGGGACTAGCTTTATCAATGAGCAGTTCTTC. Amino acid sequence: CASSAGTSFINEQFF.

The chain uses TRBV7-8 and TRBJ2-3, with 8 bases identical to TRBD1. V gave up 1 base and J gave up 3 bases; unmatched junction bases: 6. CDR3 length: 16 residues. Germline V gene sequence: CDR1 SGHVS, CDR2 FQNEAQ. The CDR3 loop reads CASSLGRGRRTDTQYF. CDR3 DNA: TGTGCCAGCAGCTTAGGCAGGGGGCGAAGGACAGATACGCAGTATTTT.

The chain recombines TRBV7-8 with TRBJ1-1, with D possibly being TRBD1 (5 bases). This CDR3 comprises 14 residues. Germline lookup yields CDR1 SGHVS and CDR2 FQNEAQ. V was trimmed by 5 bases and J by 2 bases, leaving 12 bases between them. DNA for the CDR3: TGTGCCAGCAGCCTCCAGGGCCGAAACACTGAAGCTTTCTTT. It yields the protein CASSLQGRNTEAFF.

In its sample, this clone was seen a few times. The chain joins TRBV19 to TRBJ2-7; weak D call: TRBD1 (6 bases). This CDR3 has 14 amino acids. Trimming left V 5 bases short and J 3 bases short, with 14 bases between. Germline CDR1 and CDR2: LNHDA and SQIVND (reference sequence). The CDR3 spells CASSLQGRGYEQYF. The CDR3 region has the DNA TGTGCCAGTAGTCTCCAGGGCAGGGGCTACGAGCAGTACTTC.

This clone was counted between two and nine times. Other DNA sequences within the sample encode an identical CDR3. The J gene is TRBJ2-1, the V gene TRBV4-1; D call uncertain. Germline CDR1 is MGHRA and CDR2 is YSYEKL. This CDR3 is 12 amino acids long. V dropped 1 base and J dropped 8 bases, with 6 bases sitting between them. Here the CDR3 reads CASSQGGYEQFF. CDR3 sequence (DNA): TGCGCCAGCAGCCAAGGTGGCTATGAGCAGTTCTTC.

The chain carries TRBV28 and TRBJ2-7, with 11 bases that match TRBD1. CDR3 length equals 14 residues. Germline assignment: CDR1 MDHEN and CDR2 SYDVKM. Germline trimming cut 6 bases from V and 2 bases from J; bases unmatched to any gene: 3. The CDR3 protein is CASRGTGGAYEQYF. The CDR3, as DNA: TGTGCCAGCAGAGGGACAGGGGGTGCCTACGAGCAGTACTTC. Full variable domain (remainder filled in from reference TRBV28 and TRBJ2-7): DVKVTQSSRYLVKRTGEKVFLECVQDMDHENMFWYRQDPGLGLRLIYFSYDVKMKEKGDIPEGYSVSREKKERFSLILESASTNQTSMYLCASRGTGGAYEQYFGPGTRLTVT.